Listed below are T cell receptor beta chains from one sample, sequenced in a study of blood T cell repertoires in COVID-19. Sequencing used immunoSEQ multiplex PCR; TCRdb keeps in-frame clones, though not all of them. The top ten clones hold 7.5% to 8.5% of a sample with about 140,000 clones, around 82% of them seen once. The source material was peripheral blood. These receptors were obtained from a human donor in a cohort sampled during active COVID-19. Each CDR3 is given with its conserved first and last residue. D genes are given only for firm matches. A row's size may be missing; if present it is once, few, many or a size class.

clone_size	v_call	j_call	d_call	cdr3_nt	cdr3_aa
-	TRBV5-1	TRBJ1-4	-	TGCGCCAGCAGCTCGACAGGAGCAACTAATGAAAAACTGTTTTTT	CASSSTGATNEKLFF
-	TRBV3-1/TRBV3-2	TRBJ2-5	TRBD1	TGTGCCAGCAGCCGACAGGGGGGAGAGACCCAGTACTTC	CASSRQGGETQYF
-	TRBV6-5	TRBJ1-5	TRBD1	TGTGCCAGCAGGACGGGACAGGGCAGGCAGCCCCAGCATTTT	CASRTGQGRQPQHF
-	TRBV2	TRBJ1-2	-	TGTGCCAGCAGGGAGAGGCATAGCGCCTATGGCTACACCTTC	CASRERHSAYGYTF
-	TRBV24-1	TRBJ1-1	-	TGTGCCACCAGTGATTACCCAGGGCACGTGATAAACACTGAAGCTTTCTTT	CATSDYPGHVINTEAFF
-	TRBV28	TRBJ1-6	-	TGTGCCAGCAGTTTTCTTGGGGGGATAAATTCACCCCTCCACTTT	CASSFLGGINSPLHF
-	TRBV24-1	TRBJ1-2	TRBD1	TGTGCCACCAGTGATGCCCCGGGACAGGGAGCCTATGGCTACACCTTC	CATSDAPGQGAYGYTF
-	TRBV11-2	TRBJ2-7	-	TGTGCCAGCAGCTTAGAAGGGGGTCGGGCCTACGAGCAGTACTTC	CASSLEGGRAYEQYF
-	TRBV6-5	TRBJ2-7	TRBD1	TGTGCCAGCTCGGGGGACAGGGGGCTCTACGAGCAGTACTTC	CASSGDRGLYEQYF
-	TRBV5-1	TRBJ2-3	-	TGCGCCAGCAGCTGGGGTGATCGGGACTCCACCACAGATACGCAGTATTTT	CASSWGDRDSTTDTQYF
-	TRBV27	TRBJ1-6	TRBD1	TGTGCCAGCAGTTTGGCTCCCCGGGACAGGGATGTTCCCCTCCACTTT	CASSLAPRDRDVPLHF
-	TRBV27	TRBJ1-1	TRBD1	TGTGCCAGCAGTCCCAGACAGGGATGGAACACTGAAGCTTTCTTT	CASSPRQGWNTEAFF
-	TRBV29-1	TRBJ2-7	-	TGCAGCGTTGTCGTCAGCTCCTACGAGCAGTACTTC	CSVVVSSYEQYF
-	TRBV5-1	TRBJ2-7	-	TGCGCCAGCAGCTCTCCGGACACTCGAAACTACGAGCAGTACTTC	CASSSPDTRNYEQYF
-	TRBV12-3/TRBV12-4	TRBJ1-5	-	TGTGCCAGCGTAAATAATAGCAATCAGCCCCAGCATTTT	CASVNNSNQPQHF
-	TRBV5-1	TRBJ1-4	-	TGCGCCAGCAGCCCACGGACAAAGACTAATGAAAAACTGTTTTTT	CASSPRTKTNEKLFF
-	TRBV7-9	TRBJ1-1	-	TGTGCCAGCAGGAGGGAGCCCAACACTGAAGCTTTCTTT	CASRREPNTEAFF
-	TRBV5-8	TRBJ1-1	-	TGTGCCAGCAGCTTGTTGACGGGGGGGAAAACTGAAGCTTTCTTT	CASSLLTGGKTEAFF
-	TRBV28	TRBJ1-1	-	TGTGCCAGCACCCCCCATTCGGGTAACACTGAAGCTTTCTTT	CASTPHSGNTEAFF
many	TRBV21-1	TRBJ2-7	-	TGTGCCAGCAGCAAAGTTTGTAGCTCCTACGAGCAGTACTTC	CASSKVCSSYEQYF
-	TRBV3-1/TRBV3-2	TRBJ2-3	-	TGTGCCAGCAGCACTAGAGGGTCTGATACGCAGTATTTT	CASSTRGSDTQYF
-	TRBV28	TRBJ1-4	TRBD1	TGTGCCAGCAGTTTATCGACAGGGCGGGGTGAAAAACTGTTTTTT	CASSLSTGRGEKLFF
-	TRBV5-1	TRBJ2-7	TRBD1	TGCGCCAGCAGCCCAGAGGGGGCTAGCTCCTACGAGCAGTACTTC	CASSPEGASSYEQYF
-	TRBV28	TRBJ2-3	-	TGTGCCAGCATTTCGGGGGGCCGGACAGATACGCAGTATTTT	CASISGGRTDTQYF
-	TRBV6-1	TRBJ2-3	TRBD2	TGTGCCAGCAGTGAAGTCGGACTAGCGGGGGCCAGCACAGATACGCAGTATTTT	CASSEVGLAGASTDTQYF
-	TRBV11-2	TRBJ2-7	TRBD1	TGTGCCAGCAGCATAAACAGGGGGCAGGCCTACGAGCAGTACTTC	CASSINRGQAYEQYF
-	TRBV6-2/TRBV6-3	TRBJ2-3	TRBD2	TGTGCCAGCAGTTACCCCGGGATAGCGGGGTGGACAGATACGCAGTATTTT	CASSYPGIAGWTDTQYF
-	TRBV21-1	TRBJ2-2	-	TGTGCCAGCAGCAAAGGCGGGACAGGGAACACCGGGGAGCTGTTTTTT	CASSKGGTGNTGELFF
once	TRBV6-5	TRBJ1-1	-	TGTGCCAGCAGCAGGGTAATGAACACTGAAGCTTTCTTT	CASSRVMNTEAFF
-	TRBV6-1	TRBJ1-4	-	TGTGCCAGCAGTGAACCTCGGGAAAAACTGTTTTTT	CASSEPREKLFF
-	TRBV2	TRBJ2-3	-	TGTGCCAGCACTTGGGGCGGGGGCACAGATACGCAGTATTTT	CASTWGGGTDTQYF
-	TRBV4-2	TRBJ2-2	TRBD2	TGTGCCAGCAGCCAAGATCTGGCTAGCGGGGGCCTCGGCACCGGGGAGCTGTTTTTT	CASSQDLASGGLGTGELFF
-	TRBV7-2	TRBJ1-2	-	TGTGCCAGCAGCGATACAGGTGCGATTGGCTACACCTTC	CASSDTGAIGYTF
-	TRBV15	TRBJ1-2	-	TGTGCCACCAGCAGAGATCAAGGCCTCGGGGGCTACACCTTC	CATSRDQGLGGYTF
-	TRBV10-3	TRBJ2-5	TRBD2	TGTGCCATCAGTGGCAGCGGGGGGCCCGGGGAGACCCAGTACTTC	CAISGSGGPGETQYF
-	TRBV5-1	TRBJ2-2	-	TGCGCCAGCAGCTCACCAGGGCTCACCGGGGAGCTGTTTTTT	CASSSPGLTGELFF
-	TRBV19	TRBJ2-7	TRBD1	TGTGCCAGTGCGGACAGGGGCCGGAACTACGAGCAGTACTTC	CASADRGRNYEQYF
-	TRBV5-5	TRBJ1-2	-	TGTGCCAGCAGCCCTCACAGGGAAAGCTACTATGGCTACACCTTC	CASSPHRESYYGYTF
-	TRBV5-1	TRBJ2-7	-	TGCGCCAGCAGCTTGGTCCAGGGCAGGTACGAGCAGTACTTC	CASSLVQGRYEQYF
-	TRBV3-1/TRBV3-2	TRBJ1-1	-	TGTGCCAGCAGCCACGACAGGCGGGAAGCTTTCTTT	CASSHDRREAFF